The 29 T cell receptor beta chains presented below share a single source sample, sequenced in a study of T cell responses to AZD1222 COVID-19 vaccine (dated by TCRdb to the early 2020s). Library prep was done by the immunoSEQ multiplex PCR assay. TCRdb took this table from immuneACCESS and kept in-frame rearrangements with V and J called. Such tables lack part of the clones; where checked against another copy, unresolved V genes explain under half of the gap, and the rest is unexplained. Present in this sample are 70,000 to 95,000 clones, roughly 90% of which were seen just once. 1.3% to 1.5% of the sample is in the top ten clones. The sample's time point, from its label and the paper: about 28 days (+/-7) after the second vaccine dose. The material sequenced was peripheral blood, taken 28 days after the second AZD1222 dose. These receptor sequences come from an adult who received the AZD1222 COVID-19 vaccine.

The chain joins TRBV18 to TRBJ2-2, with TRBD2 identical over 10 bases. The CDR3 runs to 16 residues. CDR1 and CDR2 (germline): KGHSH, LQKENI. The trim removed 1 base at V and 2 bases at J, leaving 1 base unmatched. The CDR3: CASSPQLAGNTGELFF. Written as DNA, the CDR3 is TGTGCCAGCTCACCACAACTAGCGGGAAACACCGGGGAGCTGTTTTTT.

CDR3 loop: CASSLSRQLYEQYF. CDR3 nucleotide sequence: TGTGCCAGCAGCTTATCGAGACAGCTCTACGAGCAGTACTTC. This rearrangement joins TRBV7-8 to TRBJ2-7, with a weak D call TRBD1 (5 bases). The V end was cut by 2 bases, the J end by 3 bases, with 11 bases between. This CDR3 is built from 14 residues. Per the germline V gene, CDR1 is SGHVS and CDR2 is FQNEAQ.

The chain recombines TRBV29-1 with TRBJ1-2; unclear D gene. V lost 0 bases to trimming and J lost 8 bases, with 13 bases between them. The length of the CDR3 is 13 residues. CDR1 and CDR2 from the germline V gene are SQVTM and ANQGSEA. DNA of the CDR3: TGCAGCGTTGAAGATCCCATGACACACGGCTACACCTTC. This codes for CSVEDPMTHGYTF. The full variable domain, in which reference TRBV29-1 and TRBJ1-2 provide the parts outside the CDR3, is SAVISQKPSRDICQRGTSLTIQCQVDSQVTMMFWYRQQPGQSLTLIATANQGSEATYESGFVIDKFPISRPNLTFSTLTVSNMSPEDSSIYLCSVEDPMTHGYTFGSGTRLTVV.

The rearrangement links TRBV27 to TRBJ2-1, with TRBD2 identical over 15 bases. The CDR3 has 18 amino acids. With 5 bases clipped from V and 0 bases from J, the junction kept 5 bases outside the gene matches. Germline V lookup: CDR1 MNHEY, CDR2 SMNVEV (reference sequence). CDR3 protein: CASSAGLAGGSSYNEQFF. The CDR3 DNA sequence: TGTGCCAGCAGTGCGGGACTAGCGGGGGGAAGCTCCTACAATGAGCAGTTCTTC.

This sequence joins TRBV3-1 (or the pseudogene TRBV3-2) and TRBJ1-1; D ambiguous. The V gene lost 5 bases and the J gene lost 6 bases, with 19 bases spanning the gap. Looked up from germline, CDR1 is LGHDT and CDR2 is YNNKEL (reference sequence). The CDR3 extends over 15 amino acids. The CDR3 is CASSSHGRTRAEAFF. The DNA of the CDR3 is TGTGCCAGCAGCTCGCACGGCAGGACTCGGGCTGAAGCTTTCTTT.

This chain connects TRBV27 to TRBJ1-2; D is undetermined. The CDR3 has 14 amino acids. The germline V gene has CDR1 MNHEY and CDR2 SMNVEV (reference sequence). Trimming stripped 5 bases from V and 7 bases from J, with 17 bases between. The CDR3: CASSREGVYGGYTF. The CDR3 DNA follows: TGTGCCAGCAGTAGGGAGGGAGTCTATGGTGGCTACACCTTC.

This rearrangement joins TRBV18 to TRBJ1-4; unclear D gene. V lost 6 bases and J 0 bases, leaving 8 bases between the germline ends. There are 14 residues in the CDR3. Germline V lookup: CDR1 KGHSH, CDR2 LQKENI. The CDR3 region is CASSSTATNEKLFF. The DNA of the CDR3 is TGTGCCAGCTCGTCAACTGCAACTAATGAAAAACTGTTTTTT.

V gene TRBV5-1 combines with J gene TRBJ1-2; no clear D. This CDR3 is 14 amino acids long. CDR1 is SGHRS and CDR2 is YFSETQ in the germline V gene. Trimming removed 1 base from V and 4 bases from J, with 11 bases in between. The CDR3 loop reads CASSLSANSYGYTF. CDR3 nucleotides: TGCGCCAGCAGCTTGTCAGCGAACAGCTATGGCTACACCTTC.

The chain links TRBV5-1 to TRBJ1-3, with D unresolved. With 2 bases removed from V and 0 bases from J, the gap between germline ends came to 9 bases. The CDR3 is made up of 15 amino acids. CDR1 is SGHRS, CDR2 YFSETQ, per germline. DNA of the CDR3: TGCGCCAGCAGCTTCGGGGAAGTCTCTGGAAACACCATATATTTT. Its translation is CASSFGEVSGNTIYF.

V is TRBV9 and J is TRBJ2-2; 7 bases align to TRBD1. Losses at the gene ends were 3 bases for V and 6 bases for J; bases not matched to a gene: 2. The CDR3 loop spans 13 amino acids. Germline V gene data show CDR1 as SGDLS and CDR2 as YYNGEE. CDR3 sequence reads: CASSGGTAGELFF. In DNA form, the CDR3 reads TGTGCCAGCAGCGGGGGGACAGCCGGGGAGCTGTTTTTT.

The chain is built from TRBV25-1 and TRBJ2-5; possibly TRBD2 for D (6 bases). Germline CDR1 MGHDK, CDR2 SYGVNS. V lost 1 base, J lost 4 bases, and 13 bases lay in between. The CDR3 spans 15 residues. The chain's CDR3 is CASSESGRGGETQYF. CDR3 sequence (DNA): TGTGCCAGCAGTGAATCGGGGCGGGGAGGAGAGACCCAGTACTTC. The full variable domain, in which reference TRBV25-1 and TRBJ2-5 provide the parts outside the CDR3, is EADIYQTPRYLVIGTGKKITLECSQTMGHDKMYWYQQDPGMELHLIHYSYGVNSTEKGDLSSESTVSRIRTEHFPLTLESARPSHTSQYLCASSESGRGGETQYFGPGTRLLVL.

This rearrangement joins TRBV5-4 to TRBJ2-7; a weak D match, TRBD2 (5 bases). This CDR3 has 15 amino acids. CDR1 is SGHNT and CDR2 is YYREEE in the germline V gene (reference sequence). V lost 4 bases and J 0 bases, leaving 14 bases between the germline ends. The CDR3 DNA reads as TGTGCCAGCAGCCCTCGGACTTCGAGCTCCTACGAGCAGTACTTC. Encoded protein: CASSPRTSSSYEQYF. The entire variable domain, with the rest obtained from reference TRBV5-4 and TRBJ2-7, is as follows: ETGVTQSPTHLIKTRGQQVTLRCSSQSGHNTVSWYQQALGQGPQFIFQYYREEENGRGNFPPRFSGLQFPNYSSELNVNALELDDSALYLCASSPRTSSSYEQYFGPGTRLTVT.

This clone was counted a single time. In nucleotides, the CDR3 is TGTGCCAGTAGTATCCTGGGTTATGGCAATCAGCCCCAGCATTTT. This sequence encodes CASSILGYGNQPQHF. The chain links TRBV19 to TRBJ1-5; D gene unclear. This CDR3 is built from 15 residues. CDR1 LNHDA and CDR2 SQIVND come from the germline V gene (reference sequence). Trimming stripped 3 bases from V and 2 bases from J, with 11 bases between.

This sequence joins TRBV7-2 and TRBJ1-4; TRBD1 matches 12 bases. Losses at the gene ends were 3 bases for V and 4 bases for J; bases not matched to a gene: 9. From germline, CDR1 is SGHTA and CDR2 FQGNSA. The CDR3 is made up of 18 amino acids. The CDR3 nucleotides read TGTGCCAGCAGCTTCCAGGGACAGGGGGCAGGGTTTAATGAAAAACTGTTTTTT. Amino acid sequence: CASSFQGQGAGFNEKLFF.

The rearrangement links TRBV5-5 to TRBJ2-6, with a weak D call TRBD1 (5 bases). The CDR3 is 15 residues long. V was trimmed by 0 bases and J by 4 bases, leaving 8 bases between them. Germline lookup yields CDR1 SGHKS and CDR2 YYEKEE (reference sequence). This CDR3 is CASSLEQAGANVLTF. Written as DNA, the CDR3 is TGTGCCAGCAGCTTGGAACAGGCGGGGGCCAACGTCCTGACTTTC.

J is TRBJ2-3 and V is TRBV18; D is unclear. Trimming left V 3 bases short and J 0 bases short, with 4 bases between. This CDR3 is 13 amino acids long. Germline V gene sequence: CDR1 KGHSH, CDR2 LQKENI. The CDR3 sequence is CASSPDSTDTQYF. The CDR3 bases are TGTGCCAGCTCACCCGATAGCACAGATACGCAGTATTTT.

The CDR3 loop reads CASSSGQLANTEAFF. DNA for the CDR3: TGTGCCAGCAGCTCCGGACAACTCGCGAACACTGAAGCTTTCTTT. The chain carries TRBV7-3 and TRBJ1-1, with D tentatively TRBD1 (5 bases). Germline CDR1 reads SGHTA; CDR2 reads FQGTGA. This CDR3 is 15 amino acids long. Trimming pared 4 bases from V and 1 base from J, leaving 13 bases between.

This chain links TRBV7-3 with TRBJ2-2, with 7 positions matching TRBD1. V was clipped by 5 bases and J by 3 bases; unmatched bases: 6. Germline V gene lookup returns CDR1 SGHTA and CDR2 FQGTGA. This CDR3 has 15 amino acids. The CDR3 here is CASSLRQGDTGELFF. Here the CDR3 DNA reads TGTGCCAGCAGCCTCCGACAGGGCGACACCGGGGAGCTGTTTTTT.

The chain links TRBV18 to TRBJ1-3; 7 nucleotides match TRBD1. Trimming took 6 bases from V and 0 from J; bases not matched to a gene: 5. The CDR3 runs to 15 residues. The germline V gene has CDR1 KGHSH and CDR2 LQKENI. In DNA form, the CDR3 reads TGTGCCAGCTCCCCTCGACAGGGCTCTGGAAACACCATATATTTT. It is translated as CASSPRQGSGNTIYF.

This chain joins TRBV3-1 (or the pseudogene TRBV3-2) and TRBJ1-2, with 7 positions matching TRBD1. The J segment lost 6 bases and the V segment lost 1 base, leaving 5 bases of the junction unmatched. The CDR3 sequence is 14 residues long. From germline, CDR1 is LGHDT and CDR2 YNNKEL (reference sequence). The CDR3 DNA reads as TGTGCCAGCAGCCAAGCGGGACAGCTGAATGGCTACACCTTC. Residues: CASSQAGQLNGYTF.

The rearrangement links TRBV19 to TRBJ1-5; D is unclear. The CDR3 is made up of 14 amino acids. V dropped 4 bases and J dropped 0 bases, with 7 bases sitting between them. Germline assignment: CDR1 LNHDA and CDR2 SQIVND (reference sequence). The chain's CDR3 is CASSTWSSNQPQHF. The DNA for the CDR3 is TGTGCCAGTAGTACTTGGAGTAGCAATCAGCCCCAGCATTTT.

This clone was detected once. The chain recombines TRBV19 with TRBJ1-5; 8 positions match TRBD1. Losses at the gene ends were 3 bases for V and 5 bases for J; bases not matched to a gene: 3. The CDR3 is 14 amino acids. The germline V gene has CDR1 LNHDA and CDR2 SQIVND (reference sequence). CDR3 bases: TGTGCCAGTAGTATTGGACAGGGTTATCAGCCCCAGCATTTT. Translating it yields CASSIGQGYQPQHF.

The chain links TRBV9 to TRBJ2-2; D is uncertain. The V end lost 4 bases, the J end lost 7 bases, and 11 bases lay between the germline ends. The CDR3 length is 13 residues. CDR1 is SGDLS, CDR2 YYNGEE, per germline. The CDR3 here is CASSLTRIGELFF. The CDR3 DNA is TGTGCCAGCAGCTTGACAAGGATCGGGGAGCTGTTTTTT. The entire variable domain, with the rest obtained from reference TRBV9 and TRBJ2-2, is as follows: DSGVTQTPKHLITATGQRVTLRCSPRSGDLSVYWYQQSLDQGLQFLIQYYNGEERAKGNILERFSAQQFPDLHSELNLSSLELGDSALYFCASSLTRIGELFFGEGSRLTVL.

This rearrangement joins TRBV29-1 to TRBJ1-2; TRBD1 might be the D (6 bases). The CDR3 extends over 12 amino acids. V shed 6 bases and J shed 3 bases, with 11 bases lying between them. Germline loops: CDR1 SQVTM, CDR2 ANQGSEA. CDR3 bases: TGCAGCGTGGTGGGGGGCGACTATGGCTACACCTTC. Protein product: CSVVGGDYGYTF.

The chain links TRBV9 to TRBJ1-5, with 9 bases identical to TRBD1. J lost 7 bases, V lost 4 bases, and 6 bases had no gene match. Germline V gene sequence: CDR1 SGDLS, CDR2 YYNGEE. The CDR3 is 14 residues long. CDR3 sequence: CASSIGTGPQPQHF. CDR3 in DNA: TGTGCCAGCAGCATCGGGACAGGGCCCCAGCCCCAGCATTTT. Using reference TRBV9 and TRBJ1-5 for the parts outside the CDR3, the full variable domain is DSGVTQTPKHLITATGQRVTLRCSPRSGDLSVYWYQQSLDQGLQFLIQYYNGEERAKGNILERFSAQQFPDLHSELNLSSLELGDSALYFCASSIGTGPQPQHFGDGTRLSIL.

V usage is TRBV9 and J usage is TRBJ1-5; 8 bases are shared with TRBD1. CDR1 and CDR2 from the germline V gene are SGDLS and YYNGEE. This CDR3 region has 14 residues. Trimming removed 0 bases from V and 7 bases from J; junction bases left unmatched: 3. CDR3 in amino acids: CASSVGQGAQPQHF. The CDR3 DNA sequence: TGTGCCAGCAGCGTAGGTCAGGGGGCCCAGCCCCAGCATTTT.

This sequence joins TRBV9 and TRBJ1-6, with D possibly being TRBD1 (5 bases). The CDR3 extends over 15 amino acids. Trimming took off 0 bases at V and 7 bases at J, with 11 bases between the two ends. Germline CDR1 is SGDLS and CDR2 is YYNGEE. CDR3 in amino acids: CASSVDRGGNSPLHF. CDR3 bases: TGTGCCAGCAGCGTAGACCGGGGGGGGAATTCACCCCTCCACTTT.

This clone turned up a few times. This specimen includes other DNA sequences encoding the same CDR3. CDR3 region: CAWSGQLNTEAFF. In nucleotides, the CDR3 is TGTGCCTGGTCGGGACAATTGAACACTGAAGCTTTCTTT. This chain connects TRBV30 to TRBJ1-1; possibly TRBD1 for D (6 bases). Trimming pared 5 bases from V and 0 bases from J, leaving 10 bases between. The CDR3 is 13 amino acids. Germline V gene data show CDR1 as GTSNPN and CDR2 as SVGIG (reference sequence). Full variable domain (rest looked up from reference TRBV30 and TRBJ1-1): SQTIHQWPATLVQPVGSPLSLECTVEGTSNPNLYWYRQAAGRGLQLLFYSVGIGQISSEVPQNLSASRPQDRQFILSSKKLLLSDSGFYLCAWSGQLNTEAFFGQGTRLTVV.

The rearrangement uses TRBV6-5 and TRBJ2-7; D ambiguous. The V gene's germline CDR1 is MNHEY and CDR2 SVGAGI. V was cut by 6 bases and J by 2 bases, with 14 bases left in between. The CDR3 is made up of 14 amino acids. The CDR3 DNA is TGTGCCAGCAGCTTACATTGGGGAACCTACGAGCAGTACTTC. Translated, it gives CASSLHWGTYEQYF.